A selection of T cell receptor beta chains follows, all from one sample in a study of CD8+CD57+ T cells in acquired aplastic anemia. In TCRdb, the reads were re-called with MiXCR into one record per CDR3 protein. Of about 190,000 distinct CDR3 sequences listed, around 47% were seen once; the top ten hold approximately 9.4%. The sequencing input was sorted CD4+, CD8+, or CD8+CD57+ T cells (not recorded which) from PBMCs. These receptors were collected from a human donor with aplastic anemia. The CDR3 runs from the conserved cysteine through the conserved F or W. Some rows mark clone size as missing; the rest say once, few, many or name a class of expanded clone.

v_call,j_call,clone_size,cdr3_aa
TRBV30,TRBJ2-3,few,CAWRALGWGTDTQYF
TRBV5-1,TRBJ1-1,-,CASQGAYTEAFF
TRBV29-1,TRBJ2-7,few,CSVVEDVYEQYF
TRBV29-1,TRBJ1-1,once,CSVGFGVGQNTEAFF
TRBV2,TRBJ1-1,-,CASSTPGATEAFF
TRBV6-2/TRBV6-3,TRBJ1-2,-,CASSYPPWGLNYGHTF
TRBV24-1,TRBJ2-7,-,CATSDTRTSGRAHEQYF
TRBV9,TRBJ2-3,once,CARQVRTDTQYF
TRBV20-1,TRBJ1-4,many,CSARPGTDEKLFF
TRBV10-3,TRBJ1-1,-,CAISEWDSTEAFF
TRBV29-1,TRBJ1-2,-,CSPDGFYGYTF
TRBV25-1,TRBJ1-5,-,CASPGTDSNQPQHF
TRBV30,TRBJ2-1,few,CACSTSGSGNEQFF
TRBV2,TRBJ2-5,large,CASRQGETQYF
TRBV7-6,TRBJ2-7,-,CASSLALASGWDGGQYF
TRBV20-1,TRBJ1-2,few,CSASLAGSGYTF
TRBV19,TRBJ1-1,-,CASGRGKGRTEAFF
TRBV10-1,TRBJ1-2,-,CASSARDRANYGYTF
TRBV15,TRBJ2-1,-,CATSRGRGGTNNEQFF
TRBV7-9,TRBJ1-2,-,CASDRDNYGYTF
TRBV2,TRBJ1-5,-,CASQDLSNQPQHF
TRBV7-2,TRBJ2-3,few,CASSLAITDTQYF
TRBV20-1,TRBJ1-2,-,CSASGTSGRDGYTF
TRBV7-8,TRBJ2-5,-,CASRGGGAETQYF
TRBV20-1,TRBJ2-1,few,CSARLTSYNEQFF
TRBV10-3,TRBJ1-1,-,CAINTGMNTEAFF
TRBV2,TRBJ2-1,-,CASTSGSSYNEQFF
TRBV19,TRBJ1-2,-,CASIGRLNYGHTF
TRBV4-1,TRBJ2-1,-,CASSPTRDWDYNEQFF
TRBV20-1,TRBJ2-7,many,CSARESGRASYEQYF
TRBV27,TRBJ1-1,few,CASSSRWSRTEAFF
TRBV5-6,TRBJ2-1,-,CASSLGQFLNEQFF
TRBV24-1,TRBJ2-2,-,CATSGTGTYSTGELFF
TRBV6-2/TRBV6-3,TRBJ2-1,few,CASSYRKPLSSYNEQFF
TRBV5-8,TRBJ2-5,-,CASSLGDTEGLYETQYF
TRBV24-1,TRBJ2-2,-,CATSDPSSGRGELFF
TRBV5-5,TRBJ2-7,few,CASSLDGVEQYF
TRBV2,TRBJ2-1,many,CASRTTGTGGNEQFF
TRBV7-2,TRBJ1-1,many,CANHRGPGSTEAFF
TRBV19,TRBJ2-7,-,CASVDPYNEQYF
TRBV11-2,TRBJ2-2,many,CASSFSRRGSNTGELFF
TRBV15,TRBJ1-5,-,CATSGRTGSNQPQHF
TRBV29-1,TRBJ2-7,few,CSVLPESSYEQYF
TRBV7-9,TRBJ1-1,many,CASSRSGWAFF
TRBV9,TRBJ2-5,few,CASSDRTGGMETQYF
TRBV19,TRBJ2-3,-,CASSSVGSSTDTQYF
TRBV11-1,TRBJ2-7,-,CASSPPHRDSYEQYF
TRBV7-2,TRBJ2-2,many,CASSLGLVRTGELFF
TRBV6-1,TRBJ1-5,-,CASSLRALRFDSNQPQHF
TRBV29-1,TRBJ2-1,few,CSVERGGNEQFF
TRBV2,TRBJ1-6,few,CASTNGRGSNSPLHF